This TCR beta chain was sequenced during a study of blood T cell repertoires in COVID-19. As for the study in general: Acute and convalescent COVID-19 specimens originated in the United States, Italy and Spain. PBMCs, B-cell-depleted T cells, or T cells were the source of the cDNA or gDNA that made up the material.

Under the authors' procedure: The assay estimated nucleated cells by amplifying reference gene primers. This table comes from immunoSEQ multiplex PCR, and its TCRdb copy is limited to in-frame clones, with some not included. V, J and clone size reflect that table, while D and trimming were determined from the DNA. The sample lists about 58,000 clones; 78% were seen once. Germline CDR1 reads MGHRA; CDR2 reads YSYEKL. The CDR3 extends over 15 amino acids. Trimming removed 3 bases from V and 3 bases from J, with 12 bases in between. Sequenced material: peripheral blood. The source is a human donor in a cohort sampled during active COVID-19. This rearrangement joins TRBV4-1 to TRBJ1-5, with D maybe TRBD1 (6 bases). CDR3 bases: TGCGCCAGCAGCCATCCCCGGGACATCAATCAGCCCCAGCATTTT. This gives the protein CASSHPRDINQPQHF.